There are a few counts of the clone carrying this T cell receptor (beta chain). TCRdb's copy holds only in-frame clones and misses some; the assay was immunoSEQ multiplex PCR. The data show about 140,000 clones, roughly 76% seen once. These data originate in a study of cytotoxic CD8 clonotypes in ibrutinib-treated CLL. The material was PBMCs, obtained after 24 months of ibrutinib treatment. The sequence was collected from a human donor with chronic lymphocytic leukemia.

In DNA form, the CDR3 reads TGTGCCAGCAGCCTCGGCCCCCTAGAAGCGGAGGAGCAGTACTTC. This encodes CASSLGPLEAEEQYF. The genes are TRBV5-6 and TRBJ2-7; TRBD2 might be the D (5 bases). Germline V CDR1 and CDR2: SGHDT, YYEEEE. The CDR3 consists of 15 residues. With 4 bases removed from V and 7 bases from J, the gap between germline ends came to 21 bases.